The clone carrying this T cell receptor beta chain was observed a few times. V lost 2 bases to trimming and J lost 1 base; unmatched junction nucleotides: 5. Per germline, CDR1 SGDLS and CDR2 YYNGEE. The CDR3 has 17 amino acids. The method was immunoSEQ multiplex PCR; TCRdb's version includes in-frame clones alone and lacks a portion of them. The sample includes 250,000 to 300,000 clones, around 79% of them seen just once. The data belong to a study of control samples from healthy donors and cancer patients. This TCR was sampled from an older woman with lung cancer. V gene TRBV9 combines with J gene TRBJ2-2; 10 nucleotides line up with TRBD1. Sequencing was done on a sample of PBMCs. The CDR3 DNA follows: TGTGCCAGCAGCGTGACCCGGGACAGGGGGAACACCGGGGAGCTGTTTTTT. Protein sequence: CASSVTRDRGNTGELFF.